The sequence of this T cell receptor beta chain was determined in a study of OX40 agonist ivuxolimab in advanced cancers. Findings of the study overall: Researchers did not establish what antigens the expanded peripheral T cells target. On average, a greater number of expanded clones characterised CD8+ T cells relative to CD4+. The 0.1-3.0 mg/kg partial responders had among the lowest clonal expansion. Clonal expansion from baseline to week 6 occurred in both CD4+ and CD8+ T cells.

The V and J ends lost 2 bases and 1 base respectively, with 8 bases between them. Germline V gene sequence: CDR1 SGHVS, CDR2 FQNEAQ. The length of the CDR3 is 14 residues. Remarks on this clone: Antigen: not known.

This table comes from immunoSEQ multiplex PCR, and its TCRdb copy is limited to in-frame clones, with some not included. This sample yields 95,000 to 120,000 clones, of which 85% to 95% are seen a single time; approximately 0.63% belongs to the top ten. The origin of this receptor is an adult with an advanced solid tumor such as melanoma, head and neck, liver or kidney cancer. Sequenced here: CD4+ or CD8+ T cells sorted from blood, sampled in a trial of the OX40 agonist ivuxolimab. The genes are TRBV7-8 and TRBJ1-1, with no clear D. In DNA form, the CDR3 reads TGTGCCAGCAGCTTATCCCCAGGGAACACTGAAGCTTTCTTT. Its translation is CASSLSPGNTEAFF.